This T cell receptor beta chain originates from a study of shared clonotypes between healthy human individuals. This was a deep-level run. Sequencing was performed on unsorted PBMC DNA using ten immunoSEQ deep assay plates. Produced via immunoSEQ multiplex PCR; TCRdb's table is partial and in-frame only. The data show hundreds of thousands of clones, just over 75% seen once. Germline values: CDR1 SEHNR, CDR2 FQNEAQ (reference sequence). Between the trimmed V and J ends, which lost 3 bases and 3 bases, there was a span of 17 bases. This CDR3 comprises 16 residues. This clone was seen only once. Donors, without exception, were Caucasian adults residing in Nashville, Tennessee.

The sequence came from a woman between 40 and 55 years old in good health. Some clones in this sample may be carry-over from other donors' samples. The V call is TRBV7-9, the J call TRBJ1-2, with D uncertain. Sequenced material: PBMCs. CDR3 sequence: CASSFGWEDSYYGYTF. The DNA of the CDR3 is TGTGCCAGCAGCTTTGGTTGGGAGGACTCTTACTATGGCTACACCTTC.